This T cell receptor (beta chain) was found in a study of T cell responses to AZD1222 COVID-19 vaccine. Assay used: immunoSEQ multiplex PCR; TCRdb lists only in-frame clones, some missing. The sample consists of 150,000 to 190,000 clones, roughly 90% of them appearing once. This CDR3 has 11 amino acids. With 6 bases removed from V and 4 bases from J, the gap between germline ends came to 4 bases. Germline V gives CDR1 SGHRS, CDR2 YFSETQ. Study-wide points: The donors showed a predominance of white British ancestry and of females, with possible underestimation of clonal diversity.

In regard to this clone: Its antigen remains unidentified.

The starting material was peripheral blood, obtained 28 days after the second AZD1222 dose. The chain recombines TRBV5-1 with TRBJ2-2; D uncertain. This TCR derives from an adult who received the AZD1222 COVID-19 vaccine. CDR3 sequence reads: CASKTTGELFF. The CDR3 DNA is TGCGCCAGCAAAACCACCGGGGAGCTGTTTTTT.